The 9 T cell receptor beta chains given below trace back to one sample, sequenced in a study of blood T cells in healthy people across ages. Through a sample-barcoded 5' primer and a J-beta primer mix, a second PCR was run for roughly 7 to 12 cycles. Via MiXCR, TCRdb re-called the 5' RACE reads, giving one row per CDR3 protein. The data show some 930,000 distinct CDR3 sequences, almost 30% seen once. These sequences were also reported in another study, on T cells of mothers and their children.

What was sequenced was blood. These TCRs come from a woman aged 40 to 49 in good health.

The gene calls are TRBV20-1 and TRBJ2-5; TRBD1 matches at 9 bases. Germline CDR1 is DFQATT and CDR2 is SNEGSKA (reference sequence). V lost 4 bases to trimming and J lost 4 bases; unmatched junction nucleotides: 10. This CDR3 comprises 15 residues. CDR3 residues: CSAKTTGGYGETQYF. As DNA, the CDR3 is TGCAGTGCTAAAACCACAGGGGGCTATGGAGAGACCCAGTACTTC.

The CDR3 DNA is TGTGCCAGCAGCTCTCGGACAGGGGATGATGGCTACACCTTC. Amino acid sequence: CASSSRTGDDGYTF. The chain joins TRBV11-2 to TRBJ1-2; 9 nucleotides line up with TRBD1. The CDR3 spans 14 residues. V shed 4 bases, J shed 6 bases, and the junction held 6 bases outside the gene matches. The germline CDR1 and CDR2 sequences are SGHAT and FQNNGV.

This clonotype has more than one count but fewer than ten. This chain joins TRBV12-3 or TRBV12-4 and TRBJ2-5; possibly TRBD2 for D (6 bases). The CDR3 length is 16 residues. Trimming removed 5 bases at V and 1 base at J, with 17 bases between. The CDR3 here is CASSPGTGVPQETQYF. The CDR3 DNA reads as TGTGCCAGCAGTCCCGGGACGGGGGTTCCCCAAGAGACCCAGTACTTC.

This clonotype has ten or more counts. This chain joins TRBV24-1 and TRBJ2-3, with D tentatively TRBD1 (6 bases). This CDR3 spans 16 amino acids. Germline CDR1 reads KGHDR; CDR2 reads SFDVKD. Trimming removed 3 bases from V and 1 base from J, with 13 bases in between. Written as DNA, the CDR3 is TGTGCCACCAGTGATCCGTCTAAGGGGGGCACAGATACGCAGTATTTT. Translated, it gives CATSDPSKGGTDTQYF.

The chain joins TRBV6-5 to TRBJ1-1; 7 bases map to TRBD1. With V trimmed by 6 bases and J by 0 bases, 4 bases remained unmatched. The CDR3 runs 14 residues. Per the germline V gene, CDR1 is MNHEY and CDR2 is SVGAGI. The CDR3 sequence is CASSSGQMNTEAFF. As DNA, the CDR3 is TGTGCCAGCAGCTCGGGACAGATGAACACTGAAGCTTTCTTT.

This clonotype was detected only a few times. The V gene is TRBV29-1, the J gene TRBJ1-1; D is undetermined. In germline, CDR1 is SQVTM, CDR2 ANQGSEA. V was trimmed by 3 bases and J by 1 base, leaving 6 bases between them. The CDR3 runs 12 residues. CDR3 sequence (DNA): TGCAGCGTTGACTGGGGGAACACTGAAGCTTTCTTT. It is translated as CSVDWGNTEAFF.

This clonotype was observed at least ten times. This chain joins TRBV6-5 and TRBJ2-7, with D maybe TRBD1 (6 bases). The CDR3 totals 15 residues. The V gene lost 0 bases and the J gene lost 2 bases, with 11 bases spanning the gap. Germline V gene lookup returns CDR1 MNHEY and CDR2 SVGAGI. The DNA of the CDR3 is TGTGCCAGCAGTTACTCTTCCGGGGACACCTACGAGCAGTACTTC. It translates to CASSYSSGDTYEQYF.

The chain carries TRBV29-1 and TRBJ2-4; D is perhaps TRBD1 (6 bases). The V gene lost 2 bases and the J gene lost 1 base, with 15 bases spanning the gap. This CDR3 spans 16 amino acids. CDR1 SQVTM and CDR2 ANQGSEA come from the germline V gene. CDR3 DNA sequence: TGCAGCGTTGAAAGTATTAGTAGGGGGGCCAAAAACATTCAGTACTTC. Its protein product is CSVESISRGAKNIQYF.

This clonotype was found many times. The rearrangement uses TRBV28 and TRBJ1-1, with D unclear. V was pared by 6 bases and J by 8 bases, with 13 bases between. The CDR3 is made up of 12 amino acids. Germline CDR1 is MDHEN and CDR2 is SYDVKM. Here the CDR3 reads CASSLGPYEAFF. The CDR3 nucleotides are TGTGCCAGCAGCCTCGGGCCCTACGAAGCTTTCTTT.